What follows describes a single TCR beta chain. This entry is derived from a study of cytomegalovirus exposure and HLA in healthy donors. V shed 5 bases and J shed 0 bases, with 8 bases lying between them. Germline loops: CDR1 SGHNT, CDR2 YYREEE (reference sequence). The CDR3 has 13 residues. With 60 Vbeta and 13 Jbeta primers, the PCR was carried out. TCRdb's table, derived via immunoSEQ multiplex PCR, lists solely in-frame clones and lacks some. This table has 120,000 or so clones, more than 70% appearing once. This rearrangement joins TRBV5-4 to TRBJ2-5; maybe TRBD2 (6 bases). Sequencing was carried out using PBMCs. The clonotype comes from a woman aged 50 to 60 in good health and CMV-seropositive. The CDR3 sequence: CASRSGDQETQYF. The CDR3 region has the DNA TGTGCCAGCAGGTCGGGAGACCAAGAGACCCAGTACTTC.